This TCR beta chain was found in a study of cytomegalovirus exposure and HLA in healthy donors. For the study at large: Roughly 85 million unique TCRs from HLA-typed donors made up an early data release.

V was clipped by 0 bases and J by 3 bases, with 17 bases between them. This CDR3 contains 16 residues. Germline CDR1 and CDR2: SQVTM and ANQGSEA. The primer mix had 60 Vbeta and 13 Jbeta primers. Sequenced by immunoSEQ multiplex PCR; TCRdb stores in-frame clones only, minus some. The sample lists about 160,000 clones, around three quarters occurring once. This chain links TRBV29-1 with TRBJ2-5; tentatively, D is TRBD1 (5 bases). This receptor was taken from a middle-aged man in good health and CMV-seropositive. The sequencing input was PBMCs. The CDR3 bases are TGCAGCGTTGAAGATTCCGGTGGACATACTAAAGAGACCCAGTACTTC. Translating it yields CSVEDSGGHTKETQYF.